The source of this TCR beta chain is a study of T cells in localized non-small cell lung cancer. Turning to this clone: The antigen remains undetermined.

The method was immunoSEQ multiplex PCR; TCRdb's version includes in-frame clones alone and lacks a portion of them. Seen here are approximately 31,000 clones, 70% to 90% observed once, and the top ten hold around 4.2%. Study results and limitations: Uninvolved adjacent lung showed the highest T cell clonality, exceeding tumor. Only one tumor region was sequenced, so heterogeneity remains possible. The appearance of a median approximately 60 of the top 100 tumor clones was seen in adjacent lung.

This CDR3 comprises 17 residues. Germline V gene sequence: CDR1 SEHNR, CDR2 FQNEAQ (reference sequence). V trimming: 3 bases; J trimming: 0 bases; junction bases outside the gene matches: 6. The chain recombines TRBV7-9 with TRBJ2-3, with 10 bases identical to TRBD2. The material sequenced was peripheral blood, taken before any cancer treatment. The TCR comes from a male donor aged 60 or older with stage III lung adenocarcinoma. The CDR3 loop is CASSFLTSGPSTDTQYF. The CDR3 nucleotides read TGTGCCAGCAGCTTTTTGACTAGCGGGCCAAGCACAGATACGCAGTATTTT.